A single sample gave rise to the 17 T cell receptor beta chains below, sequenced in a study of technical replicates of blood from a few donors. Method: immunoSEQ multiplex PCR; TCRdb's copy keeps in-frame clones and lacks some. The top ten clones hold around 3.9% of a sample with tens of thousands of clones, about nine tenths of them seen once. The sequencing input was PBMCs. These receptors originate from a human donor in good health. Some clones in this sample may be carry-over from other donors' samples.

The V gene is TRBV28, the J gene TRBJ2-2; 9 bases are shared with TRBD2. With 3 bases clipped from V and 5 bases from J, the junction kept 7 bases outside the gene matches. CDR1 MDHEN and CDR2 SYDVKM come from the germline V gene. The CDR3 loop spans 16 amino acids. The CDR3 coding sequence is TGTGCCAGCAGTTTGGGCGGGAGGGCCGGGACCGGGGAGCTGTTTTTT. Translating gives CASSLGGRAGTGELFF.

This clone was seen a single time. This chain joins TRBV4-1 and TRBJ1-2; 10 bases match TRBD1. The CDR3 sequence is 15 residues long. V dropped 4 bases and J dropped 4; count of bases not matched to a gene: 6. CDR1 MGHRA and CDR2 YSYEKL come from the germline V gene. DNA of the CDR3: TGCGCCAGCAGCCCGGGACAGGGGCCCCTCTATGGCTACACCTTC. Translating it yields CASSPGQGPLYGYTF.

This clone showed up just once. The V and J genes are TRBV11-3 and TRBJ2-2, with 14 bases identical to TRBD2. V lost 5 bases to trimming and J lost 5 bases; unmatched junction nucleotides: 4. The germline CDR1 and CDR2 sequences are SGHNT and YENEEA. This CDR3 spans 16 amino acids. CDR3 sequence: CASSPRTSGRTGELFF. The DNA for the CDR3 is TGTGCCAGCAGCCCGCGGACTAGCGGGAGGACCGGGGAGCTGTTTTTT.

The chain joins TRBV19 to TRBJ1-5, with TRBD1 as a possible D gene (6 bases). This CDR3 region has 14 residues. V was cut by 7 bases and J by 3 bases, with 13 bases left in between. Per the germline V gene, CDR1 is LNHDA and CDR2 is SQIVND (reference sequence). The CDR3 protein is CASTQGQFNQPQHF. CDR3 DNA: TGTGCCAGTACCCAGGGGCAGTTCAATCAGCCCCAGCATTTT.

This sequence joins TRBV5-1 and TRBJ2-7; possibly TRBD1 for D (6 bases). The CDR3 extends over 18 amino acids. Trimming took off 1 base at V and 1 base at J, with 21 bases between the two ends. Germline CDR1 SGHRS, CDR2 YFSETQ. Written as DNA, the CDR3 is TGCGCCAGCAGCTTGCTATTTTTGGAGTCAGGGGATTCCTACGAGCAGTACTTC. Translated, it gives CASSLLFLESGDSYEQYF. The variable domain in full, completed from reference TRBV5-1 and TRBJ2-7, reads KAGVTQTPRYLIKTRGQQVTLSCSPISGHRSVSWYQQTPGQGLQFLFEYFSETQRNKGNFPGRFSGRQFSNSRSEMNVSTLELGDSALYLCASSLLFLESGDSYEQYFGPGTRLTVT.

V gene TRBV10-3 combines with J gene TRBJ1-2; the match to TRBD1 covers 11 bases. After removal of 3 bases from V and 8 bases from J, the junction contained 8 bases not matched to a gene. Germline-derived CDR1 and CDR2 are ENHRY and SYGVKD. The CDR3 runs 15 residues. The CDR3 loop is CAISDRTGGALGYTF. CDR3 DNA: TGTGCCATCAGTGATAGGACAGGGGGCGCCTTAGGCTACACCTTC.

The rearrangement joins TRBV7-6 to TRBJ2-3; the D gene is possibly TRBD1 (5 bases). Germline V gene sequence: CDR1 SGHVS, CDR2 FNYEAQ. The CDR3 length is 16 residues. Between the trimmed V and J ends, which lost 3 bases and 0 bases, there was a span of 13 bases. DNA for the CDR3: TGTGCCAGCAGCTTTTCAGGGTTGATTAGCACAGATACGCAGTATTTT. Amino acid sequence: CASSFSGLISTDTQYF.

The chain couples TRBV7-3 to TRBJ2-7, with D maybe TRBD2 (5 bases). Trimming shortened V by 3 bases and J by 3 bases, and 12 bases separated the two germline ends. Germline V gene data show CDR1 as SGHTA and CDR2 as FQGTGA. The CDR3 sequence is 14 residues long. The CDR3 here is CASSFRRGGYEQYF. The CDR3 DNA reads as TGTGCCAGCAGCTTTCGTAGAGGAGGCTACGAGCAGTACTTC.

Written as DNA, the CDR3 is TGCGCCACCTCACCGGGACTAGCGGGAACTTACAATGAGCAGTTCTTC. Encoded protein: CATSPGLAGTYNEQFF. V gene TRBV4-1 combines with J gene TRBJ2-1, with TRBD2 matching over 13 bases. The CDR3 is made up of 16 amino acids. With V trimmed by 10 bases and J by 4 bases, 10 bases remained unmatched. Germline V CDR1 and CDR2: MGHRA, YSYEKL.

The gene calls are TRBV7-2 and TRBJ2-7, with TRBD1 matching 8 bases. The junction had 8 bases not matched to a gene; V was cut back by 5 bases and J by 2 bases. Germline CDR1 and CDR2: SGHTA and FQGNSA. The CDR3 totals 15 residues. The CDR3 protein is CASSPTGVGAYEQYF. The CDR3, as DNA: TGTGCCAGCAGCCCGACAGGGGTTGGGGCCTACGAGCAGTACTTC. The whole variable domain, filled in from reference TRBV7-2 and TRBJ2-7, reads GAGVSQSPSNKVTEKGKDVELRCDPISGHTALYWYRQSLGQGLEFLIYFQGNSAPDKSGLPSDRFSAERTGGSVSTLTIQRTQQEDSAVYLCASSPTGVGAYEQYFGPGTRLTVT.

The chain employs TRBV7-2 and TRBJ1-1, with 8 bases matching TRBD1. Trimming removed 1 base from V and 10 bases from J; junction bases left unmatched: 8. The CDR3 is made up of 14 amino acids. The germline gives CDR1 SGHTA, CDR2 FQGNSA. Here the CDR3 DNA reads TGTGCCAGCAGCTTAGAGGCCTCAGACAGGGGAGCTTTCTTT. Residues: CASSLEASDRGAFF.

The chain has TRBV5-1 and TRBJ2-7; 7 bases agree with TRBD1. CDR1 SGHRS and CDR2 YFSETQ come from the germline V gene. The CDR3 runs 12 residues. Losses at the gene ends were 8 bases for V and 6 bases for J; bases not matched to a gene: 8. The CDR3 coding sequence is TGCGCCAGTAGTAAACAGGGGACCGAGCAGTACTTC. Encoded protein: CASSKQGTEQYF.

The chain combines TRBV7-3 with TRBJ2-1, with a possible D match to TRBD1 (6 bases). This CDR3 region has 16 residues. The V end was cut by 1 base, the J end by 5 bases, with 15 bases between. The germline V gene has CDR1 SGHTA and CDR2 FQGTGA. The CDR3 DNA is TGTGCCAGCAGCTTAATGCCTCCCGGGACAAACAATGAGCAGTTCTTC. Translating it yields CASSLMPPGTNNEQFF. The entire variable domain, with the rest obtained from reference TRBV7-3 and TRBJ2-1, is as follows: GAGVSQTPSNKVTEKGKYVELRCDPISGHTALYWYRQSLGQGPEFLIYFQGTGAADDSGLPNDRFFAVRPEGSVSTLKIQRTERGDSAVYLCASSLMPPGTNNEQFFGPGTRLTVL.

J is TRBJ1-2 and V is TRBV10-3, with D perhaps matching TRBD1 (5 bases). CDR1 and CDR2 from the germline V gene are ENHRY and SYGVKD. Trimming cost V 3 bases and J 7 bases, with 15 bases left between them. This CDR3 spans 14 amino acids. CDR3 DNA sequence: TGTGCCATCAGTGATCGGGGGGAAGGGCCTGGCTACACCTTC. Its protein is CAISDRGEGPGYTF.

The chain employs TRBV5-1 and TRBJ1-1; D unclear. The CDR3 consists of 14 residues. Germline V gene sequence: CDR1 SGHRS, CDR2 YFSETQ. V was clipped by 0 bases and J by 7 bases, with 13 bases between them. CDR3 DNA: TGCGCCAGCAGCTTGGACTCGCTCGGGAATGAAGCTTTCTTT. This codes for CASSLDSLGNEAFF.

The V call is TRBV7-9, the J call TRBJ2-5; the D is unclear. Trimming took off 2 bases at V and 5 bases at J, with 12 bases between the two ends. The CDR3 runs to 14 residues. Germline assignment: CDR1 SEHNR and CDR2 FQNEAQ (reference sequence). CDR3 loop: CASSLYPLIETQYF. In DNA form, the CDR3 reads TGTGCCAGCAGCTTATACCCACTGATCGAGACCCAGTACTTC.

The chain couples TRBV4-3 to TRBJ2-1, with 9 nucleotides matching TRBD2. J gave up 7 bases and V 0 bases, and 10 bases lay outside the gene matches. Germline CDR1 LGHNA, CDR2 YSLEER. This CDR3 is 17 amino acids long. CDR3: CASSQEGLAGLGNEQFF. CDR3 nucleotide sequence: TGCGCCAGCAGCCAAGAAGGGCTAGCGGGATTGGGAAATGAGCAGTTCTTC.